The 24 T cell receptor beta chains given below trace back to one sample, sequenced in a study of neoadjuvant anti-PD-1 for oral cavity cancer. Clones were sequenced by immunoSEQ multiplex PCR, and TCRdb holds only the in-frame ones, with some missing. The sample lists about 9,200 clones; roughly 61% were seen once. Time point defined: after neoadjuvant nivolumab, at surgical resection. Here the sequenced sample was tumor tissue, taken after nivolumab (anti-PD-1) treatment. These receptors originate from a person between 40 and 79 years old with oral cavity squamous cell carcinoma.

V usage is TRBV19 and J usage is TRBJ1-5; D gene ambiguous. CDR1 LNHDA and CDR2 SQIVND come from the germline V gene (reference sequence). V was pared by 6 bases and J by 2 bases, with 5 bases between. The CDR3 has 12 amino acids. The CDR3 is CASSNGNQPQHF. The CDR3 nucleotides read TGTGCCAGTAGCAATGGCAATCAGCCCCAGCATTTT.

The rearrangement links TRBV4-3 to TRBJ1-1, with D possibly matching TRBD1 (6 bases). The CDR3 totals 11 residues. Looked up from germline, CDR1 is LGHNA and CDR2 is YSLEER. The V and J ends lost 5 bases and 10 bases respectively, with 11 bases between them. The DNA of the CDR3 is TGCGCCAGCAGCAATACAGGGAGAGCTTTCTTT. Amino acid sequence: CASSNTGRAFF.

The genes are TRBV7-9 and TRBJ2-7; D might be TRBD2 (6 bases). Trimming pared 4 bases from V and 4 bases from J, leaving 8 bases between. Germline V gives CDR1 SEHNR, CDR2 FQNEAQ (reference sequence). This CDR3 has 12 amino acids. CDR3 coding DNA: TGTGCCAGCAGCTCGGGGGTTTACGAGCAGTACTTC. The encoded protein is CASSSGVYEQYF.

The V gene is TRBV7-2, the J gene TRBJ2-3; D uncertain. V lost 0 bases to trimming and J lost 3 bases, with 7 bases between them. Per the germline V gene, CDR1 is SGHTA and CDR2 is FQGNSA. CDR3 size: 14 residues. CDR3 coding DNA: TGTGCCAGCAGCTTAGCGCTGTCGACAGATACGCAGTATTTT. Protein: CASSLALSTDTQYF.

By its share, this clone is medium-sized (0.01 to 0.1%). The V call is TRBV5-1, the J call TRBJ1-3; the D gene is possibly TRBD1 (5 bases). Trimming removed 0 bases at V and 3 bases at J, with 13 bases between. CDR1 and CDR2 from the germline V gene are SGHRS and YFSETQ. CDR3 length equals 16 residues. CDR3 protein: CASSLDRTSFGNTIYF. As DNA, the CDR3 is TGCGCCAGCAGCTTGGACCGGACATCATTTGGAAACACCATATATTTT.

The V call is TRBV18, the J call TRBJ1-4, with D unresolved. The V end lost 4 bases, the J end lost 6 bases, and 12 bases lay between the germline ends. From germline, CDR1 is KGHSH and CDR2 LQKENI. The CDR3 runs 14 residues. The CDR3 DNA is TGTGCCAGCTCACTTGATGTGATCGATGAAAAACTGTTTTTT. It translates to CASSLDVIDEKLFF.

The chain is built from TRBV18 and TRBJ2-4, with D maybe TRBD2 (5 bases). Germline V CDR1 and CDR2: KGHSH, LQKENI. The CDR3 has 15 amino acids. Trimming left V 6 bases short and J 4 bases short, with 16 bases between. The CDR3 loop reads CASSPIGGQKNIQYF. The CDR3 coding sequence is TGTGCCAGCTCCCCAATCGGCGGGCAGAAAAACATTCAGTACTTC.

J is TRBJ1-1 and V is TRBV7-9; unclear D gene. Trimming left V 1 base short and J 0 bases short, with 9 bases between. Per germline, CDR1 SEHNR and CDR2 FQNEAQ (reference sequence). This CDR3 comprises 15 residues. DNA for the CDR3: TGTGCCAGCAGCTTAGTCCAAGGAATGAACACTGAAGCTTTCTTT. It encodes CASSLVQGMNTEAFF. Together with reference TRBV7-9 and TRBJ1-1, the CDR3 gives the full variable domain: DTGVSQNPRHKITKRGQNVTFRCDPISEHNRLYWYRQTLGQGPEFLTYFQNEAQLEKSRLLSDRFSAERPKGSFSTLEIQRTEQGDSAMYLCASSLVQGMNTEAFFGQGTRLTVV.

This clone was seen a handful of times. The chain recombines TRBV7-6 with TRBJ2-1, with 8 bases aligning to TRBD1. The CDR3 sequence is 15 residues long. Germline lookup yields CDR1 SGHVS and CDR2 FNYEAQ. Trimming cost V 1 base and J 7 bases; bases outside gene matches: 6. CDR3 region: CASSLVTGGRNEQFF. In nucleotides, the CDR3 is TGTGCCAGCAGCTTAGTAACAGGGGGGAGGAATGAGCAGTTCTTC.

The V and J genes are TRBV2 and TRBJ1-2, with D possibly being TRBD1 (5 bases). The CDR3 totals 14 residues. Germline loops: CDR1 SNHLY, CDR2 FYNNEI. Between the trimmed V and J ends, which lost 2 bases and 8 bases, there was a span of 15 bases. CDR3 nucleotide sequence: TGTGCCAGCAGTGAAATCGGGGCAGGGCTAGGCTACACCTTC. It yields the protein CASSEIGAGLGYTF.

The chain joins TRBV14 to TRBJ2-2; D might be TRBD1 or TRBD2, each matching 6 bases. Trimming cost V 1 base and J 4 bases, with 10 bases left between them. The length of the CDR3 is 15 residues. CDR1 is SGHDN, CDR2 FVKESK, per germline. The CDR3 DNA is TGTGCCAGCAGCCAAGGGGGGGCGAGCACCGGGGAGCTGTTTTTT. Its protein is CASSQGGASTGELFF.

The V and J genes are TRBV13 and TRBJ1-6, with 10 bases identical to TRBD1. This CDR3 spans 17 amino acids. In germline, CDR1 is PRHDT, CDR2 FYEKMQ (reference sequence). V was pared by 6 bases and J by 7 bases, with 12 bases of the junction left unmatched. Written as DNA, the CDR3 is TGTGCCAGCAGGCGGGACAGGGGACTATTGGACAATTCACCCCTCCACTTT. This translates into CASRRDRGLLDNSPLHF.

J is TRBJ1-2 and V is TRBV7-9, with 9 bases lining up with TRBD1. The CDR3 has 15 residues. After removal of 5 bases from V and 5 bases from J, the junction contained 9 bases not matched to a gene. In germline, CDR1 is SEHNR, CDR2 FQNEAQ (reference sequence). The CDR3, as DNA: TGTGCCAGCAGCGTAGGGGACAGGGCGAAGTATGGCTACACCTTC. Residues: CASSVGDRAKYGYTF.

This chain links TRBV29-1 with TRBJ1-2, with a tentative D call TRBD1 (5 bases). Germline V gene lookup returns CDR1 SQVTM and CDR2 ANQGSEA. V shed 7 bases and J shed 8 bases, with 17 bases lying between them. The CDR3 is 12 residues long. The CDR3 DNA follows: TGCAGCGCCGCGGGACCCTCGGGAGGCTACACCTTC. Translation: CSAAGPSGGYTF. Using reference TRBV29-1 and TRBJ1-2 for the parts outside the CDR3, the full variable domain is SAVISQKPSRDICQRGTSLTIQCQVDSQVTMMFWYRQQPGQSLTLIATANQGSEATYESGFVIDKFPISRPNLTFSTLTVSNMSPEDSSIYLCSAAGPSGGYTFGSGTRLTVV.

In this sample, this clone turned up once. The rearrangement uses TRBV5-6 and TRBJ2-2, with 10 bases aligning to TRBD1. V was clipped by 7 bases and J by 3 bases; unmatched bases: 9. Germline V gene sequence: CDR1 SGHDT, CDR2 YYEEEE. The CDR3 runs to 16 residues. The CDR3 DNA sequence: TGTGCCAGCCGCTCCCTCGGGACAGGGGACACCGGGGAGCTGTTTTTT. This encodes CASRSLGTGDTGELFF.

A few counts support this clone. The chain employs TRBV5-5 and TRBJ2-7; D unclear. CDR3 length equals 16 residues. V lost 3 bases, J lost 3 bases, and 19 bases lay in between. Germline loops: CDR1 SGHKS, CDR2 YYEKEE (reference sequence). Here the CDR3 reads CASSWGPGRVGYEQYF. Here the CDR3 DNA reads TGTGCCAGCAGCTGGGGTCCCGGACGGGTTGGCTACGAGCAGTACTTC.

CDR3 coding DNA: TGCGCCAGCAGGGAGGGTGATTTTAAGGCCGGGGAGCTGTTTTTT. Translated, it gives CASREGDFKAGELFF. The chain combines TRBV4-1 with TRBJ2-2; D is perhaps TRBD2 (6 bases). The CDR3 has 15 amino acids. The V end was cut by 6 bases, the J end by 6 bases, with 17 bases between. Germline CDR1 MGHRA, CDR2 YSYEKL.

The DNA for the CDR3 is TGTGCCAGCAGTTACTGGGGGAACACTGAAGCTTTCTTT. This sequence encodes CASSYWGNTEAFF. The genes are TRBV6-5 and TRBJ1-1, with D unclear. Trimming took 1 base from V and 1 from J, leaving 4 bases between them. Germline V CDR1 and CDR2: MNHEY, SVGAGI. This CDR3 is built from 13 residues.

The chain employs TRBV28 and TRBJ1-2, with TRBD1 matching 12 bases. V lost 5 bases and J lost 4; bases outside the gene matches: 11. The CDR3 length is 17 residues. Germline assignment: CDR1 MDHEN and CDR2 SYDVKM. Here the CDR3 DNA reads TGTGCCAGCAGTGCCCCTCTCGGGACAGGGGGCACCTATGGCTACACCTTC. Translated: CASSAPLGTGGTYGYTF.

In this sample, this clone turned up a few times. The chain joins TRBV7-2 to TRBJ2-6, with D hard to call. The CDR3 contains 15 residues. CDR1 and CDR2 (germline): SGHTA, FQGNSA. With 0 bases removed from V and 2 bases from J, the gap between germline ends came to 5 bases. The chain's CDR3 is CASSLAQPGANVLTF. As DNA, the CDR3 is TGTGCCAGCAGCTTAGCCCAGCCTGGGGCCAACGTCCTGACTTTC.

DNA for the CDR3: TGCGCCAGCACCCTGGGGACAGCCAATTCACCCCTCCACTTT. It specifies CASTLGTANSPLHF. This chain connects TRBV5-1 to TRBJ1-6, with 7 bases identical to TRBD1. Germline lookup yields CDR1 SGHRS and CDR2 YFSETQ. V trimming: 6 bases; J trimming: 7 bases; junction bases outside the gene matches: 7. The CDR3 has 14 residues.

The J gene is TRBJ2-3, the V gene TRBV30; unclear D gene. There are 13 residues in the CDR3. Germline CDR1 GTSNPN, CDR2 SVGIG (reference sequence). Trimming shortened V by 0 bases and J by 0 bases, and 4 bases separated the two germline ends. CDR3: CAWSVRSTDTQYF. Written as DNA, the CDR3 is TGTGCCTGGAGTGTACGGAGCACAGATACGCAGTATTTT.

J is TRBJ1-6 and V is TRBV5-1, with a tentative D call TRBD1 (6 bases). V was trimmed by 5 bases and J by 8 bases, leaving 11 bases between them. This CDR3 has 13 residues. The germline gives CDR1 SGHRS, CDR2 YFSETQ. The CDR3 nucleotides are TGCGCCAGCAGAGGGGGAAGTGATTCACCCCTCCACTTT. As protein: CASRGGSDSPLHF.

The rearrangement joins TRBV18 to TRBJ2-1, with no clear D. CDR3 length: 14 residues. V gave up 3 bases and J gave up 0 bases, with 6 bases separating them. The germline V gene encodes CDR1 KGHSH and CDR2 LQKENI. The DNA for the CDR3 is TGTGCCAGCTCACCCTGGGGCTCCTACAATGAGCAGTTCTTC. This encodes CASSPWGSYNEQFF.